The entry that follows covers one TCR beta chain sequence. The entry originates in a study of blood T cell repertoires in COVID-19. Study overall: The study drew acute and convalescent COVID-19 samples from the United States, Italy and Spain. T cells, B-cell-depleted T cells, or PBMCs supplied cDNA or gDNA.

CDR3 length: 14 amino acids. The ends were cut back, 5 bases at V and 12 bases at J, with 19 bases in the middle. Germline assignment: CDR1 SEHNR and CDR2 FQNEAQ (reference sequence). Under the authors' procedure: Amplification with reference gene primers provided the estimates of nucleated cell counts. TCRdb keeps only in-frame clones here, not all; method: immunoSEQ multiplex PCR. The D gene and trimming were derived from the DNA, and the V and J assignments and clone size from that table. The table records hundreds of thousands of clones, more than 70% of them present only once. The chain joins TRBV7-9 to TRBJ1-4; no clear D gene. The receptor was derived from a woman in her twenties or thirties who had recovered from COVID-19. Sequencing input: peripheral blood. CDR3 region: CASSPSPEGLELFF. CDR3 nucleotide sequence: TGTGCCAGCAGCCCGAGCCCGGAGGGTTTGGAACTGTTTTTT.